Presented here are 27 T cell receptor beta chains from one specimen sequenced in a study of Graves' ophthalmopathy and Graves' hyperthyroidism. Amplification targeted the TCR beta CDR3 regions, with RNA transcripts as the source material. First-round RT-PCR employed HTBI primers, with a second-round multiplex PCR after it. TCRdb passed the multiplex PCR reads through MiXCR, listing each CDR3 protein once. The repertoire holds some 380,000 distinct CDR3 sequences, with 15% as singletons. Specimen: peripheral blood. Source of these receptors: a woman aged 18-30 years with stable Graves' hyperthyroidism.

At least ten counts were recorded for this clonotype. The chain has TRBV9 and TRBJ2-5; D not resolved. The V gene's germline CDR1 is SGDLS and CDR2 YYNGEE. Between the trimmed V and J ends, which lost 5 bases and 2 bases, there was a span of 16 bases. This CDR3 comprises 15 residues. CDR3 region: CASSHDPLGQETQYF. DNA of the CDR3: TGTGCCAGCAGTCATGACCCCCTCGGGCAAGAGACCCAGTACTTC.

This clonotype was seen a few times. The chain joins TRBV15 to TRBJ1-6, with 7 bases matching TRBD1. The J segment lost 7 bases and the V segment lost 1 base, leaving 1 base of the junction unmatched. The germline V gene has CDR1 LNHNV and CDR2 YYDKDF (reference sequence). This CDR3 contains 14 residues. The chain's CDR3 is CATSRGDRNSPLHF. The DNA for the CDR3 is TGTGCCACCAGCAGAGGGGACAGAAATTCACCCCTCCACTTT.

J is TRBJ2-7 and V is TRBV10-3; 8 bases fit TRBD1. The ends lost 5 bases at V and 5 bases at J; junction bases unmatched: 11. The V gene's germline CDR1 is ENHRY and CDR2 SYGVKD. This CDR3 is built from 15 residues. In DNA form, the CDR3 reads TGTGCCATCAGTTATCTGGCAGGGGGCTCACACGAGCAGTACTTC. Translating gives CAISYLAGGSHEQYF.

The chain has TRBV7-9 and TRBJ1-2; 8 positions match TRBD1. V dropped 8 bases and J dropped 8; count of bases not matched to a gene: 10. Germline V gene sequence: CDR1 SEHNR, CDR2 FQNEAQ (reference sequence). This CDR3 contains 13 residues. The CDR3 region has the DNA TGTGCCAGCCTCGGGCAGGGGGCGGAAGGCTACACCTTC. Its translation: CASLGQGAEGYTF. The whole variable domain, remainder taken from reference TRBV7-9 and TRBJ1-2, is DTGVSQNPRHKITKRGQNVTFRCDPISEHNRLYWYRQTLGQGPEFLTYFQNEAQLEKSRLLSDRFSAERPKGSFSTLEIQRTEQGDSAMYLCASLGQGAEGYTFGSGTRLTVV.

This chain connects TRBV4-1 to TRBJ1-2; D remains unclear. The CDR3 sequence is 13 residues long. V lost 4 bases and J 7 bases, leaving 13 bases between the germline ends. CDR1 is MGHRA, CDR2 YSYEKL, per germline. The CDR3 loop is CASSLPLASGYTF. As DNA, the CDR3 is TGCGCCAGCAGCCTCCCCCTCGCGTCTGGCTACACCTTC.

Many counts were recorded for this clonotype. This chain uses TRBV6-2 or TRBV6-3 with TRBJ1-1; D may be TRBD1 (6 bases). CDR3 size: 15 residues. V was cut by 6 bases and J by 5 bases, with 19 bases left in between. Per germline, CDR1 MNHEY and CDR2 SVGEGT. Here the CDR3 DNA reads TGTGCCAGCAGCTACGGGGACACTTCGGTGACTGAAGCTTTCTTT. This sequence encodes CASSYGDTSVTEAFF.

With respect to this clonotype: A read error may explain this, as a much larger clone is one base away. The chain couples TRBV12-3 or TRBV12-4 to TRBJ2-7; 10 bases match TRBD2. CDR3 length: 15 residues. V gave up 8 bases and J gave up 3 bases; unmatched junction bases: 10. Here the CDR3 DNA reads TGTGCCAGCTCCGAGGGACTAGCGAGGCTCTACGAGCAGTACTTC. Amino acids: CASSEGLARLYEQYF.

This chain joins TRBV29-1 and TRBJ1-3; D ambiguous. CDR3 size: 14 residues. Germline CDR1 SQVTM, CDR2 ANQGSEA. Trimming left V 2 bases short and J 4 bases short, with 12 bases between. CDR3 in DNA: TGCAGCGTTGAACGTTTGGCATTAGGAAACACCATATATTTT. It codes for CSVERLALGNTIYF.

This clonotype was found many times. The CDR3 region is CASSLEPIYGYTF. CDR3 bases: TGTGCCAGCAGCTTAGAGCCGATCTATGGCTACACCTTC. The J gene is TRBJ1-2, the V gene TRBV7-2; D is uncertain. V was pared by 1 base and J by 4 bases, with 7 bases between. CDR1 and CDR2 (germline): SGHTA, FQGNSA. The CDR3 has 13 residues.

This clonotype has just a few counts. The genes are TRBV2 and TRBJ2-5; D not resolved. Trimming removed 10 bases from V and 5 bases from J, with 17 bases in between. This CDR3 has 13 residues. Germline-derived CDR1 and CDR2 are SNHLY and FYNNEI. The CDR3 here is CANSQSVYETQYF. CDR3 coding DNA: TGTGCCAACTCACAGAGCGTATACGAGACCCAGTACTTC.

A note on this clonotype: A read error may account for a junction end that differs from germline. The chain carries TRBV12-3 or TRBV12-4 and TRBJ1-2, with 12 bases identical to TRBD1. CDR3 length: 17 residues. CDR3 nucleotide sequence: TGTGCCAGCAGTTCTTGGGACAGGGGGCTCGATGACTATGGTTACACCTTC. The encoded protein is CASSSWDRGLDDYGYTF.

This clonotype was found many times. The J gene is TRBJ2-5, the V gene TRBV12-3 or TRBV12-4; 9 nucleotides line up with TRBD2. Germline trimming cut 6 bases from V and 2 bases from J; bases unmatched to any gene: 10. The CDR3 is 16 residues long. The CDR3: CASRSLRLAEQETQYF. Written as DNA, the CDR3 is TGTGCCAGCAGATCACTTCGACTAGCGGAACAAGAGACCCAGTACTTC.

This clonotype was recorded many times. The V gene is TRBV6-5, the J gene TRBJ1-2, with no clear D. From germline, CDR1 is MNHEY and CDR2 SVGAGI. V gave up 2 bases and J gave up 4 bases, with 11 bases separating them. CDR3 length equals 14 residues. CDR3 sequence reads: CASSYGGGVYGYTF. CDR3 nucleotide sequence: TGTGCCAGCAGTTACGGTGGCGGGGTCTATGGCTACACCTTC.

In this sample, this clonotype turned up many times. DNA for the CDR3: TGTGCCAGCAGTTGGGAACGTTCGGGATCACCCCTCCACTTT. Its translation is CASSWERSGSPLHF. This chain links TRBV6-5 with TRBJ1-6; D remains ambiguous. The V gene's germline CDR1 is MNHEY and CDR2 SVGAGI. Trimming shortened V by 4 bases and J by 10 bases, and 14 bases separated the two germline ends. The CDR3 extends over 14 amino acids.

This clonotype was seen ten or more times. The chain joins TRBV9 to TRBJ2-5; TRBD1 matches 8 bases. J lost 2 bases, V lost 3 bases, and 3 bases had no gene match. Germline assignment: CDR1 SGDLS and CDR2 YYNGEE. The CDR3 length is 14 residues. CDR3 residues: CASSERTGQETQYF. For the CDR3, the DNA is TGTGCCAGCAGCGAAAGGACAGGGCAAGAGACCCAGTACTTC.

Many counts were recorded for this clonotype. The chain uses TRBV7-2 and TRBJ2-7; D might be TRBD2 (5 bases). Trimming left V 0 bases short and J 6 bases short, with 12 bases between. The CDR3 covers 14 residues. Germline V CDR1 and CDR2: SGHTA, FQGNSA. The CDR3 region has the DNA TGTGCCAGCAGCTTAGCGCCGGAGGTGGGCGAGCAGTACTTC. This sequence encodes CASSLAPEVGEQYF.

This clonotype appeared many times. The chain employs TRBV7-2 and TRBJ2-2; perhaps TRBD2 as D (6 bases). The CDR3 loop spans 16 amino acids. Germline V CDR1 and CDR2: SGHTA, FQGNSA. V gave up 0 bases and J gave up 1 base, with 9 bases separating them. DNA of the CDR3: TGTGCCAGCAGCTTAGCCGGGGGAATGAACACCGGGGAGCTGTTTTTT. It specifies CASSLAGGMNTGELFF.

This clonotype occurred many times. The rearrangement uses TRBV5-1 and TRBJ1-2, with 8 positions matching TRBD1. V lost 3 bases and J lost 6; bases outside the gene matches: 7. Germline loops: CDR1 SGHRS, CDR2 YFSETQ. This CDR3 spans 14 amino acids. The CDR3 sequence is CASSSPGQADGYTF. The CDR3, as DNA: TGCGCCAGCAGCTCTCCGGGACAGGCCGATGGCTACACCTTC. Together with reference TRBV5-1 and TRBJ1-2, the CDR3 gives the full variable domain: KAGVTQTPRYLIKTRGQQVTLSCSPISGHRSVSWYQQTPGQGLQFLFEYFSETQRNKGNFPGRFSGRQFSNSRSEMNVSTLELGDSALYLCASSSPGQADGYTFGSGTRLTVV.

In this sample, this clonotype turned up many times. The chain is built from TRBV12-3 or TRBV12-4 and TRBJ1-1; D remains ambiguous. This CDR3 comprises 15 residues. V was shortened by 1 base and J by 3 bases, with 12 bases between the two germline ends. For the CDR3, the DNA is TGTGCCAGCAGTTTAGGGGTCCGCATGGACACTGAAGCTTTCTTT. It codes for CASSLGVRMDTEAFF.

This clonotype was seen at least ten times. The chain is built from TRBV7-9 and TRBJ1-2, with D possibly matching TRBD1 (5 bases). With 7 bases removed from V and 0 bases from J, the gap between germline ends came to 12 bases. Germline lookup yields CDR1 SEHNR and CDR2 FQNEAQ (reference sequence). This CDR3 contains 14 residues. The CDR3 DNA sequence: TGTGCCAGCATCCGCGCAGGGCCTAACTATGGCTACACCTTC. Protein product: CASIRAGPNYGYTF.

In this sample, this clonotype turned up a few times. The V call is TRBV12-3 or TRBV12-4, the J call TRBJ2-6, with D uncertain. The CDR3 totals 17 residues. V shed 6 bases and J shed 0 bases, with 15 bases lying between them. The CDR3 bases are TGTGCCAGCAGCCTCATTGGACGGTTCTCTGGGGCCAACGTCCTGACTTTC. Its protein product is CASSLIGRFSGANVLTF.

This clonotype has at least ten counts. The chain is built from TRBV29-1 and TRBJ2-5; 9 bases align to TRBD2. V shed 6 bases and J 0 bases; nucleotides not matched to a gene: 20. The CDR3 length is 19 residues. Germline V CDR1 and CDR2: SQVTM, ANQGSEA. The CDR3 region has the DNA TGCAGCGTATTGAGACACTTGGCTAGCGGGACCAAGTACCAAGAGACCCAGTACTTC. It translates to CSVLRHLASGTKYQETQYF.

The V call is TRBV3-1, the J call TRBJ1-2; the D gene is possibly TRBD1 (6 bases). Trimming took 0 bases from V and 3 from J, leaving 11 bases between them. The length of the CDR3 is 15 residues. Germline values: CDR1 LGHDT, CDR2 YNNKEL (reference sequence). The CDR3 region is CASSQEWRTDYGYTF. CDR3 in DNA: TGTGCCAGCAGCCAAGAGTGGCGGACAGACTATGGCTACACCTTC.

In this sample, this clonotype turned up many times. The genes are TRBV6-5 and TRBJ2-3; D is ambiguous. Germline CDR1 is MNHEY and CDR2 is SVGAGI. Between the trimmed V and J ends, which lost 8 bases and 4 bases, there was a span of 16 bases. This CDR3 has 14 residues. CDR3 loop: CASCKLGYSDTQYF. The CDR3, as DNA: TGTGCCAGCTGCAAGTTGGGGTATTCAGATACGCAGTATTTT.

V is TRBV9 and J is TRBJ1-1, with D unresolved. The CDR3 sequence is 14 residues long. Germline V CDR1 and CDR2: SGDLS, YYNGEE. Trimming took 3 bases from V and 0 from J, leaving 9 bases between them. The CDR3 loop is CASSAEVMNTEAFF. CDR3 DNA: TGTGCCAGCAGCGCAGAAGTCATGAACACTGAAGCTTTCTTT.

This chain uses TRBV20-1 with TRBJ2-7, with D possibly TRBD2 on 5 matching bases. The CDR3 extends over 15 amino acids. V lost 0 bases and J 1 base, leaving 13 bases between the germline ends. Germline CDR1 is DFQATT and CDR2 is SNEGSKA (reference sequence). The CDR3 reads CSARDLNSGSYEQYF. As DNA, the CDR3 is TGCAGTGCTAGAGATCTGAACTCGGGATCCTACGAGCAGTACTTC.

This clonotype was detected ten times or more. The V and J genes are TRBV20-1 and TRBJ1-2; D might be TRBD1 (5 bases). Trimming shortened V by 1 base and J by 4 bases, and 13 bases separated the two germline ends. This CDR3 is 14 amino acids long. Germline CDR1 DFQATT, CDR2 SNEGSKA (reference sequence). The CDR3 nucleotides read TGCAGTGCTAGAGGGCAGGACAATAGCTATGGCTACACCTTC. Its translation is CSARGQDNSYGYTF.